The rows below give T cell receptor beta chains drawn from one sample of a study of a mutant IDH1 vaccine in newly diagnosed glioma. Their recognized antigens are unknown. Method: immunoSEQ multiplex PCR; TCRdb's copy keeps in-frame clones and lacks some. The profile covers about 72,000 clones, with about 87% appearing a single time and about 14% taken by the ten largest. This material consisted of PBMCs, taken from a glioma patient whose treatment included an IDH1 peptide vaccine. The receptors derive from a young man with glioma. Both conserved end residues are part of each CDR3. D genes are given only for firm matches. The listing skips clone size in some rows; elsewhere it reads once, few, many or a size class.

cdr3_aa,j_call,clone_size,d_call,cdr3_length,v_call
CASSSQTEAFF,TRBJ1-1,NA,NA,11,TRBV7-6
CAWSANRNNSPLHF,TRBJ1-6,NA,NA,14,TRBV30
CATRDRGYPGELFF,TRBJ2-2,few,TRBD1,14,TRBV19
CASRPTWTGGNQPQHF,TRBJ1-5,NA,TRBD1,16,TRBV19
CASSLGRGGSGRETQYF,TRBJ2-5,NA,TRBD2,17,TRBV7-2
CASSLIGGTLYEQYF,TRBJ2-7,NA,NA,15,TRBV28
CAQSQSGQGHGYTF,TRBJ1-2,NA,TRBD1,14,TRBV30
CASSLAPIGQGKAGYTF,TRBJ1-2,NA,TRBD1,17,TRBV5-1
CASSSDRAGDTQYF,TRBJ2-3,NA,TRBD1,14,TRBV7-3
CASSHLAGEVYEQYF,TRBJ2-7,once,TRBD2,15,TRBV5-1
CASSTTGLIYEQYF,TRBJ2-7,NA,NA,14,TRBV27
CASSVVPASSGNTIYF,TRBJ1-3,NA,NA,16,TRBV9
CASSRNIPGVRGYTF,TRBJ1-2,NA,NA,15,TRBV28
CASSQALLNTGGEQFF,TRBJ2-1,NA,NA,16,TRBV4-1
CAWMAGGLADTQYF,TRBJ2-3,NA,TRBD2,14,TRBV30
CASFLSGQETQYF,TRBJ2-5,NA,NA,13,TRBV28
CASSLIEGNQPQHF,TRBJ1-5,NA,NA,14,TRBV7-8
CATTDRGQSAFF,TRBJ1-1,NA,TRBD1,12,TRBV19
CASRDRGSNQPQHF,TRBJ1-5,NA,TRBD1,14,TRBV2
CASSIKGPEAFF,TRBJ1-1,NA,NA,12,TRBV2
CAWSARGRTDTQYF,TRBJ2-3,NA,TRBD1,14,TRBV30
CASSPSGTYYGYTF,TRBJ1-2,NA,NA,14,TRBV28
CASSLARASYEQYF,TRBJ2-7,once,NA,14,TRBV7-2
CASSRGWQGGGYTF,TRBJ1-2,NA,TRBD1,14,TRBV7-8
CASSKTAPNEQFF,TRBJ2-1,NA,NA,13,TRBV19
CASSRRASGEQETQYF,TRBJ2-5,NA,TRBD2,16,TRBV19
CASSSSQGLIDTQYF,TRBJ2-3,NA,TRBD2,15,TRBV27
CASSLAAADTYNYGYTF,TRBJ1-2,NA,NA,17,TRBV5-4
CASSPRGAYEQYF,TRBJ2-7,NA,NA,13,TRBV6-5
CASSQGRANEQYF,TRBJ2-7,NA,NA,13,TRBV4-1
CASSHYRGSSQPQHF,TRBJ1-5,NA,TRBD1,15,TRBV4-2
CASSSVASTYEQYF,TRBJ2-7,once,NA,14,TRBV27
CASSHGQGYEQYF,TRBJ2-7,NA,TRBD1,13,TRBV4-3
CASSSTGGGTEAFF,TRBJ1-1,few,TRBD1,14,TRBV27
CASSSRRGDYTEAFF,TRBJ1-1,NA,NA,15,TRBV9
CASNRYGGRANYGYTF,TRBJ1-2,NA,NA,16,TRBV19